The entry below gives a single T cell receptor beta chain sequence along with its context. Its cognate antigen is unknown. This specimen belongs to a study of immune evolution from preneoplasia to lung adenocarcinoma. The table came from immunoSEQ multiplex PCR; TCRdb's copy has only in-frame clones and leaves some out. The top ten hold about 1.7% of the sample, which has fewer than 14,000 clones, roughly 84% seen once. Histologic diagnosis was independently verified by two lung pathologists. Study-level points and caveats: Top clone frequencies peaked in normal lung, apparently declining through invasive adenocarcinoma. Normal lung had highest clonality; later lesions appeared denser, more diverse. T cell clonality was higher in KRAS-mutant than EGFR-mutant or wild-type nodules.

Germline V gives CDR1 LNHDA, CDR2 SQIVND (reference sequence). V lost 9 bases to trimming and J lost 8 bases, with 22 bases between them. The CDR3 is made up of 14 amino acids. This rearrangement joins TRBV19 to TRBJ1-2; D may be TRBD1 (5 bases). The specimen was FFPE minimally invasive lung adenocarcinoma tissue. This clonotype was sampled from a person between 70 and 80 years old with lung adenocarcinoma. CDR3 protein: CASRMGRARDGYTF. The CDR3 DNA follows: TGTGCCAGCCGAATGGGACGGGCAAGGGACGGCTACACCTTC.